The T cell receptor beta chain described here comes from a study of OX40 agonist ivuxolimab in advanced cancers. Study-level results: Expansion of clones was among the lowest in partial responders at 0.1-3.0 mg/kg.

J lost 7 bases, V lost 6 bases, and 10 bases had no gene match. Germline assignment: CDR1 MDHEN and CDR2 SYDVKM. CDR3 length: 14 amino acids. Generated by immunoSEQ multiplex PCR, the TCRdb table keeps only in-frame clones and is missing some. The sample gives more than 70,000 clones, around 94% of which show up once; 2.8% is in the top ten. Anyone with autoimmune disease history or systemic immunosuppression was excluded. This clone was seen more than once but under ten times. Its target is not known. The receptor was derived from an adult with an advanced solid tumor such as melanoma, head and neck, liver or kidney cancer. Sequencing was performed on CD4+ or CD8+ T cells sorted from blood, taken in a trial of the OX40 agonist ivuxolimab. The rearrangement joins TRBV28 to TRBJ1-2, with 8 bases matching TRBD1. The CDR3 DNA is TGTGCCAGCAGCTTGGGACAGGATGCGGGTGGCTACACCTTC. Its translation: CASSLGQDAGGYTF.